This TCR beta chain was identified in a study of blood T cell repertoires in COVID-19 (dated by TCRdb to 2018 to 2020). Looking at the study overall: Samples from collaborators originated in the United States, Italy and Spain and spanned both the acute and convalescent phases of COVID-19. The material from the prospective study consisted of cDNA or gDNA derived from T cells, B-cell-depleted T cells, or PBMCs. The dataset comprised deeply sampled blood TCRbeta repertoires from subjects exposed to, actively infected with, or recovered from COVID-19. The repertoires were released in a freely available public database intended as a resource for research on the immune response to SARS-CoV-2. The samples were drawn from two sources: the first 160 participants of the ongoing ImmuneRACE study, and over 950 subjects contributed by 6 global collaborators. Nearly every sample came with metadata listing a de-identified subject ID, COVID-19 status, age in years and sex. Where available, HLA class I and class II types were obtained from metadata supplied by the sample provider rather than from assay-based typing. What the authors observed across the whole study: The quantity of clinical and demographic metadata differed by source and by participant and was supplied without curation.

Samples from volunteer blood donors who had recovered from COVID-19 were contributed by a second Seattle source. Collaborating institutions collected whole blood in K2EDTA tubes following their own protocols. For TCRbeta analysis, collaborator samples were shipped as frozen whole blood, as isolated PBMCs, or as DNA extracted from either sample type. A remark on this clone: This receptor's antigen is unknown. No qualities accompany the bases; no much larger clone lies one base away.

The germline V gene supplies CDR1 SGDLS and CDR2 YYNGEE. The CDR3 sequence holds 14 residues, the cysteine and phenylalanine included. The retained sequence is limited to the CDR3, 42 bases, with the frame set at the first base. The junction carries 10 bases between V and J, which are trimmed by 3 bases and 3 bases respectively. TCRbeta CDR3 regions were amplified from genomic DNA by means of the immunoSEQ Assay, a bias-controlled multiplex PCR. Turning to the authors' computational methods: The number of nucleated cells in each sample was estimated by amplification of reference gene primers within the assay. To quantify the absolute abundance of each unique TCRbeta CDR3 rearrangement, sequence reads were collapsed and filtered. For each sample, productive Simpson clonality was calculated as the square root of Simpson's diversity index across productive rearrangements. The immuneACCESS repertoire file appears here via TCRdb, limited to in-frame rearrangements. These files lack a portion of the clones; in checked studies, under half of the deficit traces to unresolved V genes, and the cause of the others is not known. From that table come the V and J calls and clone size; the DNA was used to work out D and trimming. The sample table lists 220,000 or so clones, around 90% of them with a count of one. Of the sample, under 7% falls within the top ten clones.

Recombination linked TRBV9 to TRBJ1-5; TRBD1 might be the D gene, on 5 matching bases. This TCR derives from a man aged 60 to 75 who had recovered from COVID-19. Specimen: peripheral blood. The sequence in DNA is TGTGCCAGCAGCGGGGGGGACTACAATCAGCCCCAGCATTTT. Its translation is CASSGGDYNQPQHF.